These T cell receptor beta chains were read from a single sample in a study of Graves' ophthalmopathy and Graves' hyperthyroidism. TCRdb reprocessed the multiplex PCR reads with MiXCR, giving one entry per CDR3 protein. Of some 750,000 distinct CDR3 sequences in the sample, 40% are singletons; the top ten hold roughly 46%. Sequences were obtained from peripheral blood. These receptors originate from an adult man with Graves' ophthalmopathy. The CDR3 runs from the conserved cysteine through the conserved F or W.

V,J,length,CDR3
TRBV7-9,TRBJ1-2,15,CASSLVGFEGGGYTF
TRBV2,TRBJ2-3,12,CASRSFADTQYF
TRBV6-1,TRBJ1-2,13,CASVEDRNYGYTF
TRBV20-1,TRBJ1-2,16,CSAMGDRVLLGYGYTF
TRBV24-1,TRBJ1-5,14,CATSDQGANQPQHF
TRBV25-1,TRBJ2-2,15,CASRLAMYSTGELFF
TRBV10-3,TRBJ1-4,14,CASSYRRSGEKLFF
TRBV7-2,TRBJ2-5,15,CASTGDRRNQETQYF
TRBV19,TRBJ2-5,12,CATSQGGETQYF
TRBV10-3,TRBJ2-3,16,CAISESDGSSTDTQYF
TRBV11-2,TRBJ2-5,15,CASSLGFRTGGEQYF
TRBV7-9,TRBJ2-7,12,CASSLDRSEQYF
TRBV20-1,TRBJ1-2,11,CSASRGTGHTF
TRBV7-9,TRBJ2-2,14,CAGSWGASTGELFF
TRBV20-1,TRBJ2-5,13,CSAPGQGLKTQYF
TRBV10-3,TRBJ2-6,17,CAINLGWGVLGANVLTF
TRBV28,TRBJ2-2,13,CASRNLGTGELFF
TRBV20-1,TRBJ1-6,14,CSARDRDSNSPLHF
TRBV20-1,TRBJ2-7,18,CSAKRDVRGQWASYEQYF
TRBV19,TRBJ2-5,13,CASSPADGKTQYF
TRBV20-1,TRBJ1-2,15,CSAWIPTDRAYGYTF
TRBV15,TRBJ1-5,17,CATKSATTGMGNQPQHF
TRBV29-1,TRBJ2-5,11,CSYSTGETQYF
TRBV7-9,TRBJ2-7,14,CASSRDSFAYEQYF
TRBV15,TRBJ1-1,16,CATAQGDGSGNTEAFF
TRBV7-2,TRBJ2-2,13,CASSLGHTGELFF
TRBV25-1,TRBJ1-1,15,CASSGLRAGDTEAFF
TRBV10-3,TRBJ1-3,17,CAISGGTSEAVDSTIYF
TRBV10-3,TRBJ2-2,15,CASSETQAGGSELFF
TRBV7-9,TRBJ2-5,15,CASSQGLAYSETQYF
TRBV15,TRBJ2-6,16,CATSRDNSDRANVLTF
TRBV29-1,TRBJ2-2,15,CSVETLAGSTGELFF
TRBV20-1,TRBJ2-7,12,CSADPRENEQYF
TRBV10-3,TRBJ1-2,14,CASDLGGVRDGYTF
TRBV7-9,TRBJ2-5,13,CASSPGVLETQYF
TRBV29-1,TRBJ2-5,14,CSEGQLRGQETQYF
TRBV10-3,TRBJ1-3,13,CASSASPGNTIYF
TRBV3-1,TRBJ2-7,12,CASSRRRSKQYF
TRBV15,TRBJ1-5,16,CATSSEPGISNQPQHF
TRBV2,TRBJ1-5,14,CAWSPGFSNQPQHF
TRBV7-2,TRBJ1-6,14,CASSLRQGSSPLHF
TRBV5-1,TRBJ2-7,13,CASSLEGGHEQYF
TRBV6-2/TRBV6-3,TRBJ2-7,14,CASSPTSGSGEQYF
TRBV6-5,TRBJ2-6,12,CASSYGGNVLTF
TRBV19,TRBJ2-7,13,CASSMDSTYEQYF